These 5 T cell receptor beta chains originate from one sample sequenced in a study of sequential checkpoint blockade in melanoma. Using immunoSEQ multiplex PCR, the repertoire was profiled, and TCRdb retains in-frame clones only, with some absent. The sample consists of about 3,900 clones, approximately 60% of them appearing once. The treatment was: randomized to nivolumab then ipilimumab (arm A) or the reverse (arm B). The material sequenced was CD8+ T cells sorted from blood (inferred from file names), taken from a patient given nivolumab and ipilimumab in sequence. The source of these receptors is a human donor with melanoma.

The chain is built from TRBV10-3 and TRBJ2-7; TRBD2 matches at 8 bases. Germline values: CDR1 ENHRY, CDR2 SYGVKD. CDR3 length equals 17 residues. Trimming cost V 2 bases and J 4 bases; bases outside gene matches: 13. The CDR3 DNA reads as TGTGCCATCAGTGAGGGGGGACTAGAGGCAGATCCTTACGAGCAGTACTTC. Its protein is CAISEGGLEADPYEQYF.

This chain uses TRBV4-2 with TRBJ2-7, with 7 bases matching TRBD1. J gave up 4 bases and V 5 bases, and 11 bases lay outside the gene matches. Germline CDR1 is LGHNA and CDR2 is YNFKEQ. CDR3 length equals 15 residues. The CDR3 reads CASSLEQGSAYEQYF. The DNA of the CDR3 is TGTGCCAGCAGCTTAGAACAGGGGTCCGCGTACGAGCAGTACTTC.

Within the sample, this clone is medium-sized. The gene calls are TRBV28 and TRBJ1-4; D unclear. Germline V gene lookup returns CDR1 MDHEN and CDR2 SYDVKM. CDR3 size: 15 residues. The V end lost 6 bases, the J end lost 7 bases, and 18 bases lay between the germline ends. CDR3 sequence reads: CASRADTLEGEKLFF. The CDR3, as DNA: TGTGCCAGCAGAGCCGACACACTCGAGGGTGAAAAACTGTTTTTT.

The gene calls are TRBV28 and TRBJ1-6; D is uncertain. The V gene lost 4 bases and the J gene lost 5 bases, with 18 bases spanning the gap. CDR1 and CDR2 (germline): MDHEN, SYDVKM. The CDR3 is 17 residues long. CDR3: CASSSSPGYSDNSPLHF. CDR3 DNA: TGTGCCAGCAGTTCCTCCCCCGGTTACAGTGATAATTCACCCCTCCACTTT. Drawing the rest from reference TRBV28 and TRBJ1-6, the complete variable domain is DVKVTQSSRYLVKRTGEKVFLECVQDMDHENMFWYRQDPGLGLRLIYFSYDVKMKEKGDIPEGYSVSREKKERFSLILESASTNQTSMYLCASSSSPGYSDNSPLHFGNGTRLTVT.

A few counts support this clone. The genes are TRBV5-2 and TRBJ1-2. TRBV5-2 is a pseudogene locus. The CDR3 spans 12 residues. The chain's CDR3 is CASSLAQYGYTF. DNA of the CDR3: TGTGCCAGCAGCTTAGCGCAGTATGGCTACACCTTC.